Presented here are 7 T cell receptor beta chains from one specimen sequenced in a study of blood T cell repertoires in COVID-19. Measured with immunoSEQ multiplex PCR; TCRdb has only the in-frame clones, and not every one. In the table there are fewer than 250,000 clones, 82% of which are singletons. Material: peripheral blood. Receptors were obtained from a woman in her 70s with acute or convalescent COVID-19.

In the case of this clone: Other DNA sequences in this sample translate to the same CDR3. This rearrangement joins TRBV5-1 to TRBJ2-1, with 16 bases that match TRBD2. Germline CDR1 is SGHRS and CDR2 is YFSETQ. The CDR3 totals 15 residues. Trimming took 4 bases from V and 7 from J; bases not matched to a gene: 2. CDR3: CASSLGLAGGNEQFF. Here the CDR3 DNA reads TGCGCCAGCAGCCTGGGACTAGCGGGGGGGAATGAGCAGTTCTTC.

On this clone: The sample holds other DNA sequences that translate to the same CDR3. CDR3 region: CASSLGQGGNTIYF. In DNA form, the CDR3 reads TGTGCCAGCAGCTTAGGGCAGGGGGGAAACACCATATATTTT. The chain joins TRBV7-2 to TRBJ1-3, with D possibly TRBD1 on 6 matching bases. The V end lost 1 base, the J end lost 4 bases, and 8 bases lay between the germline ends. Looked up from germline, CDR1 is SGHTA and CDR2 is FQGNSA. This CDR3 has 14 residues.

The chain carries TRBV19 and TRBJ1-1; D not resolved. The CDR3 runs 15 residues. V was pared by 6 bases and J by 5 bases, with 19 bases between. Per germline, CDR1 LNHDA and CDR2 SQIVND (reference sequence). The CDR3 nucleotides read TGTGCCAGTAGGCTCGACCTAGAGGTCTTTACTGAAGCTTTCTTT. Its translation: CASRLDLEVFTEAFF. The full variable domain, its missing parts supplied by reference TRBV19 and TRBJ1-1, is DGGITQSPKYLFRKEGQNVTLSCEQNLNHDAMYWYRQDPGQGLRLIYYSQIVNDFQKGDIAEGYSVSREKKESFPLTVTSAQKNPTAFYLCASRLDLEVFTEAFFGQGTRLTVV.

This rearrangement joins TRBV7-2 to TRBJ2-1; weak D call: TRBD1 (6 bases). CDR1 is SGHTA, CDR2 FQGNSA, per germline. This CDR3 has 16 amino acids. Trimming shortened V by 0 bases and J by 4 bases, and 13 bases separated the two germline ends. As DNA, the CDR3 is TGTGCCAGCAGCTTAGCCAGACTACAGGGTTACAATGAGCAGTTCTTC. It codes for CASSLARLQGYNEQFF.

The CDR3 is CASSFRTGEKLFF. For the CDR3, the DNA is TGTGCCAGCAGTTTTCGTACCGGTGAAAAACTGTTTTTT. The genes are TRBV12-3 or TRBV12-4 and TRBJ1-4; D gene uncertain. This CDR3 contains 13 residues. Trimming took off 3 bases at V and 7 bases at J, with 9 bases between the two ends.

The chain is built from TRBV6-2 or TRBV6-3 and TRBJ1-1, with 7 bases identical to TRBD1. There are 15 residues in the CDR3. Germline V gene data show CDR1 as MNHEY and CDR2 as SVGEGT. J lost 0 bases, V lost 5 bases, and 6 bases had no gene match. The CDR3 here is CASSGAGQLNTEAFF. CDR3 bases: TGTGCCAGCAGTGGGGCGGGACAGTTGAACACTGAAGCTTTCTTT.

In nucleotides, the CDR3 is TGTGCCAGTAGTATACGGCCTAGCGGGGTTTCAGATACGCAGTATTTT. Its translation: CASSIRPSGVSDTQYF. This chain uses TRBV19 with TRBJ2-3, with 9 nucleotides matching TRBD2. V shed 2 bases and J 4 bases; nucleotides not matched to a gene: 7. Germline V gene data show CDR1 as LNHDA and CDR2 as SQIVND (reference sequence). CDR3 length: 16 amino acids.